This T cell receptor beta chain stems from a study of shared clonotypes between healthy human individuals. Germline CDR1 LNHDA, CDR2 SQIVND (reference sequence). This CDR3 is built from 14 residues. V lost 2 bases and J lost 7, with 9 bases in between. Study results and limitations: Larger estimated richness was generally seen in naive subsets than in memory subsets.

Concerning this clone itself: The target antigen is unknown.

Method: immunoSEQ multiplex PCR; TCRdb's copy keeps in-frame clones and lacks some. The table has under 750,000 clones, roughly two thirds seen once. The sequence was obtained from a woman younger than 45 in good health. Sequenced material: memory CD4+ T cells sorted from blood. Indicated subset: CD45RA-negative fraction. The J gene is TRBJ2-6, the V gene TRBV19; D is ambiguous. The CDR3 region is CASSIQASANVLTF. The DNA of the CDR3 is TGTGCCAGTAGTATACAGGCTTCAGCCAACGTCCTGACTTTC.